These 14 T cell receptor beta chains were all obtained from the same sample, sequenced in a study of blood T cell repertoires in COVID-19 (dated by TCRdb to the early 2020s). Preparation of the library involved the immunoSEQ multiplex PCR assay. The immuneACCESS repertoire file appears here via TCRdb, limited to in-frame rearrangements. These files lack a portion of the clones; in checked studies, under half of the deficit traces to unresolved V genes, and the cause of the others is not known. The sample profile shows roughly 150,000 clones; 65% to 85% of them were found once. Together, the top ten hold around 14% of the sample. Sequenced sample: peripheral blood. These receptors all stem from an elderly woman with acute or convalescent COVID-19.

The rearrangement links TRBV28 to TRBJ1-5; D unresolved. Trimming left V 1 base short and J 4 bases short, with 8 bases between. Per the germline V gene, CDR1 is MDHEN and CDR2 is SYDVKM. The CDR3 extends over 14 amino acids. This CDR3 reads CASSLYQSNQPQHF. The CDR3 DNA reads TGTGCCAGCAGTTTATACCAGTCGAATCAGCCCCAGCATTTT.

The V call is TRBV6-1, the J call TRBJ2-3; 8 bases map to TRBD1. The V gene end was trimmed by 4 bases and the J gene end by 4 bases; junction bases not matched to a gene: 10. Germline V gene sequence: CDR1 MNHNS, CDR2 SASEGT. This CDR3 has 16 residues. CDR3 DNA: TGTGCCAGCAGTGTCATGCGGCAGGGGGCATCAGATACGCAGTATTTT. It translates to CASSVMRQGASDTQYF.

This chain connects TRBV7-2 to TRBJ1-1; no clear D gene. CDR1 is SGHTA, CDR2 FQGNSA, per germline. V lost 4 bases and J 1 base, leaving 7 bases between the germline ends. The CDR3 sequence is 13 residues long. The DNA of the CDR3 is TGTGCCAGCAGCTACACAAGGAACACTGAAGCTTTCTTT. It yields the protein CASSYTRNTEAFF.

This sequence joins TRBV24-1 and TRBJ2-1, with a tentative D call TRBD2 (5 bases). Per the germline V gene, CDR1 is KGHDR and CDR2 is SFDVKD. The CDR3 loop spans 15 amino acids. V lost 2 bases to trimming and J lost 11 bases, with 18 bases between them. The CDR3 nucleotides are TGTGCCACCAGTGATTCCAGAGGGATGTTTAGTAAGCAGTTCTTC. Translating gives CATSDSRGMFSKQFF.

The chain joins TRBV12-5 to TRBJ2-3; 11 bases align to TRBD2. The CDR3 contains 18 residues. From germline, CDR1 is LGHNT and CDR2 FRNRAP. Trimming at V came to 0 bases and at J to 2 bases, leaving 7 bases not matched to a gene. The CDR3 spells CASGLVRLTSGNTDTQYF. The CDR3 DNA follows: TGTGCTAGTGGTTTGGTACGATTGACTAGCGGGAACACAGATACGCAGTATTTT.

This clone was recorded once. This sequence joins TRBV28 and TRBJ1-1, with 12 bases identical to TRBD1. Looked up from germline, CDR1 is MDHEN and CDR2 is SYDVKM. Germline trimming cut 1 base from V and 6 bases from J; bases unmatched to any gene: 6. The CDR3 extends over 16 amino acids. CDR3: CASSLFGTGGRAEAFF. In DNA, the CDR3 is TGTGCCAGCAGTTTATTTGGGACAGGGGGCAGGGCTGAAGCTTTCTTT.

The chain couples TRBV11-2 to TRBJ1-2; D may be TRBD1 (5 bases). The germline V and J ends were trimmed by 5 bases and 4 bases, with 14 bases remaining between them. The CDR3 contains 14 residues. Germline values: CDR1 SGHAT, CDR2 FQNNGV. The CDR3 DNA follows: TGTGCCAGCAGCGCAATCCGGACATTCTATGGCTACACCTTC. Translation: CASSAIRTFYGYTF.

This clone was counted at least ten times. This CDR3 fails to terminate in the conserved phenylalanine or tryptophan, so it likely reflects a read error. The limits of the CDR3 on the DNA are not certain, so only TCRdb's listed CDR3 is given. The chain couples TRBV6-1 to TRBJ1-6; TRBD1 reflects the table's D call only, with no check against the DNA. Germline V gene lookup returns CDR1 MNHNS and CDR2 SASEGT. The CDR3 is 12 residues long, ends included. CDR3 residues: CASSEAQRDRRL.

V is TRBV5-1 and J is TRBJ2-2; 10 nucleotides align to TRBD2. The V gene's germline CDR1 is SGHRS and CDR2 YFSETQ. This CDR3 region has 16 residues. V trimming: 1 base; J trimming: 1 base; junction bases outside the gene matches: 1. The DNA for the CDR3 is TGCGCCAGCAGCTTGTCTAGCGGGGGGAACACCGGGGAGCTGTTTTTT. This translates into CASSLSSGGNTGELFF.

This clone was observed a handful of times. The chain combines TRBV28 with TRBJ2-5; TRBD2 might be the D (7 bases). V was trimmed by 3 bases and J by 4 bases, leaving 21 bases between them. The CDR3 covers 17 residues. Germline CDR1 MDHEN, CDR2 SYDVKM. CDR3 sequence (DNA): TGTGCCAGCAGTTTTAGGGGGGGGTTGGGCGCCCTAGAGACCCAGTACTTC. Residues: CASSFRGGLGALETQYF.

The V call is TRBV30, the J call TRBJ2-2; perhaps TRBD2 as D (5 bases). In germline, CDR1 is GTSNPN, CDR2 SVGIG (reference sequence). V was pared by 8 bases and J by 1 base, with 29 bases between. The length of the CDR3 is 19 residues. CDR3 coding DNA: TGTGCCGGCAATAGGGAAGAGTTAGGGCTAGCTCGGAACACCGGGGAGCTGTTTTTT. Its translation: CAGNREELGLARNTGELFF.

The genes are TRBV7-9 and TRBJ1-3; D gene uncertain. Germline CDR1 is SEHNR and CDR2 is FQNEAQ (reference sequence). The length of the CDR3 is 15 residues. The V end was cut by 0 bases, the J end by 4 bases, with 10 bases between. The CDR3 loop is CASSLASRSGNTIYF. CDR3 DNA: TGTGCCAGCAGCTTAGCGTCCAGGTCGGGAAACACCATATATTTT.

V is TRBV18 and J is TRBJ1-4; 9 bases match TRBD1. After removal of 3 bases from V and 10 bases from J, the junction contained 6 bases not matched to a gene. The germline V gene has CDR1 KGHSH and CDR2 LQKENI. CDR3 length: 14 amino acids. The CDR3 DNA sequence: TGTGCCAGCTCACCGGGACAGGGCTTTGGAAAACTGTTTTTT. Its translation is CASSPGQGFGKLFF.

The J gene is TRBJ2-1, the V gene TRBV18; 9 bases agree with TRBD1. Germline values: CDR1 KGHSH, CDR2 LQKENI. This CDR3 has 14 residues. The ends lost 4 bases at V and 8 bases at J; junction bases unmatched: 6. The CDR3 nucleotides are TGTGCCAGCTCACAACAGGGGGCTCCCGATGAGCAGTTCTTC. It encodes CASSQQGAPDEQFF.